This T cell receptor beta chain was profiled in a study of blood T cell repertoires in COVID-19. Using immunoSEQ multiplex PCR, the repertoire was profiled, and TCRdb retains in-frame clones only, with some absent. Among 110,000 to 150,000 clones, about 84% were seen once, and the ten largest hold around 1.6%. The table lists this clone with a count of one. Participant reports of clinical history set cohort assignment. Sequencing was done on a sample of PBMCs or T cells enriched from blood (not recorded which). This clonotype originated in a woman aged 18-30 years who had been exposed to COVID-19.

As DNA, the CDR3 is TGTGCCAGCAGCCACATCCCAGATACGCAGTATTTT. It specifies CASSHIPDTQYF. The chain uses TRBV28 and TRBJ2-3, with D uncertain. Germline CDR1 is MDHEN and CDR2 is SYDVKM. Trimming removed 6 bases at V and 4 bases at J, with 8 bases between. The CDR3 spans 12 residues.